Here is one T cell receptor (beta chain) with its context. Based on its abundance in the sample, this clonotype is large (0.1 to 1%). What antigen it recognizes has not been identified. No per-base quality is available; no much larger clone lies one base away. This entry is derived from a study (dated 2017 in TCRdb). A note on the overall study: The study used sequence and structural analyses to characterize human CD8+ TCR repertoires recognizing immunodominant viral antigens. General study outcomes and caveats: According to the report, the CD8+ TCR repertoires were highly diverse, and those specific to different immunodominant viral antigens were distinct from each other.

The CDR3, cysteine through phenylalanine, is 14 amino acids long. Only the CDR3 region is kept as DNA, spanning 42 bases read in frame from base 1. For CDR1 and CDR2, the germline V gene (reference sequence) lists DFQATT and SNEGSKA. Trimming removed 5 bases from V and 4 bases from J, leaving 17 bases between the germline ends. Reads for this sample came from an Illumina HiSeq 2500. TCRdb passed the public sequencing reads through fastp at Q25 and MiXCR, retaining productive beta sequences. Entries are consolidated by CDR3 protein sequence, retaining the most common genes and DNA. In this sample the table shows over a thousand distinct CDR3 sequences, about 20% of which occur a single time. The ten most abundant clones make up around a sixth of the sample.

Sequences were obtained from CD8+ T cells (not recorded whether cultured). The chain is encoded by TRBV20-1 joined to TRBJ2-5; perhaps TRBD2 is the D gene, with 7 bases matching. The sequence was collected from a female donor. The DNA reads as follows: TGCAGTGCTCAAACGGGGGGCCGAGCAGAGACCCAGTACTTC. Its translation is CSAQTGGRAETQYF.